These 9 T cell receptor beta chains came from one sample sequenced in a study of cytomegalovirus exposure and HLA in healthy donors. It was with 60 Vbeta and 13 Jbeta primers that the PCR ran. TCRdb's copy holds only in-frame clones and misses some; the assay was immunoSEQ multiplex PCR. The sample shows 100,000 to 150,000 clones, and approximately 2.6% sits with its ten largest clones. What was sequenced was PBMCs. These receptors all come from a man aged 30-40 years in good health and CMV-seronegative.

The chain couples TRBV6-6 to TRBJ1-1; 8 bases are a match to TRBD1. The CDR3 covers 15 residues. The germline CDR1 and CDR2 sequences are MNHNY and SVGAGI (reference sequence). V was clipped by 4 bases and J by 11 bases; unmatched bases: 15. CDR3 coding DNA: TGTGCCAGCAGTTCCATACGGGACAGGCCCACTCGGGCTTTCTTT. It encodes CASSSIRDRPTRAFF.

The rearrangement joins TRBV5-6 to TRBJ1-5; possibly TRBD1 for D (6 bases). The CDR3 consists of 15 residues. Germline loops: CDR1 SGHDT, CDR2 YYEEEE. V lost 1 base and J 2 bases, leaving 10 bases between the germline ends. The CDR3 spells CASSLTGFGNQPQHF. CDR3 sequence (DNA): TGTGCCAGCAGCTTGACAGGGTTTGGCAATCAGCCCCAGCATTTT.

The V gene is TRBV5-1, the J gene TRBJ2-3; a possible D gene is TRBD2 (6 bases). CDR3 length: 16 amino acids. CDR1 SGHRS and CDR2 YFSETQ come from the germline V gene. V gave up 4 bases and J gave up 0 bases, with 15 bases separating them. The CDR3 DNA reads TGCGCCAGCAGCAGCACTATACGGGGGAGCACAGATACGCAGTATTTT. It encodes CASSSTIRGSTDTQYF.

The chain links TRBV10-2 to TRBJ2-7, with D possibly being TRBD2 (5 bases). This CDR3 region has 13 residues. Germline-derived CDR1 and CDR2 are WSHSY and SAAADI. V was clipped by 10 bases and J by 5 bases, with 18 bases between them. The CDR3 nucleotides are TGCGCCACCCGGGTCGGGGAGCGCGACGAGCAGTACTTC. Its translation is CATRVGERDEQYF.

The gene calls are TRBV29-1 and TRBJ2-7; D is possibly TRBD1 (5 bases). Germline CDR1 and CDR2: SQVTM and ANQGSEA. V lost 2 bases and J lost 6, with 11 bases in between. The CDR3 has 12 residues. This CDR3 is CSVESPQGEQYF. The CDR3 coding sequence is TGCAGCGTTGAAAGTCCCCAGGGCGAGCAGTACTTC.

This chain connects TRBV15 to TRBJ2-7; TRBD1 aligns across 12 bases. The V and J ends lost 1 base and 4 bases, in that order; junction bases with no gene match: 2. The germline gives CDR1 LNHNV, CDR2 YYDKDF (reference sequence). CDR3 length equals 15 residues. The CDR3 DNA reads TGTGCCACCAGCAGAGGGGGACAGGGGGCTTACGAGCAGTACTTC. Its protein product is CATSRGGQGAYEQYF.

CDR3 sequence (DNA): TGTGCCAGCAGTTTATCTTGGACAGGGAAAAACATTCAGTACTTC. Its translation: CASSLSWTGKNIQYF. The V call is TRBV28, the J call TRBJ2-4; 8 bases are a match to TRBD1. This CDR3 has 15 residues. In germline, CDR1 is MDHEN, CDR2 SYDVKM. V shed 1 base and J 4 bases; nucleotides not matched to a gene: 3. Together with reference TRBV28 and TRBJ2-4, the CDR3 gives the full variable domain: DVKVTQSSRYLVKRTGEKVFLECVQDMDHENMFWYRQDPGLGLRLIYFSYDVKMKEKGDIPEGYSVSREKKERFSLILESASTNQTSMYLCASSLSWTGKNIQYFGAGTRLSVL.

The rearrangement links TRBV10-3 to TRBJ2-1; 9 nucleotides agree with TRBD2. The CDR3 totals 15 residues. V lost 4 bases and J lost 9; bases outside the gene matches: 10. The germline V gene has CDR1 ENHRY and CDR2 SYGVKD. This CDR3 reads CAISAFAGGPGEQFF. The CDR3 DNA is TGTGCCATCAGTGCCTTCGCGGGAGGGCCGGGTGAGCAGTTCTTC.

This chain uses TRBV7-2 with TRBJ1-4; D possibly corresponds to TRBD1 (5 bases). The V gene's germline CDR1 is SGHTA and CDR2 FQGNSA. CDR3 length: 16 amino acids. V was shortened by 4 bases and J by 0 bases, with 12 bases between the two germline ends. The DNA for the CDR3 is TGTGCCAGCAGCTATGGAGACAGACCAACTAATGAAAAACTGTTTTTT. It specifies CASSYGDRPTNEKLFF.